This TCR beta chain was sequenced in a study of cytomegalovirus exposure and HLA in healthy donors (dated by TCRdb to 2017 to 2019). For the wider study: According to an earlier analysis of 450 to 650 of the donors, about 179 million T cells yielded 90 million to 130 million unique TCR beta sequences and approximately 300 Gb of sequence data. An early release covering roughly 640 HLA-typed donors comprised about 300 gigabases of sequencing data and roughly 85 million unique TCR sequences. Of the approximately 400 genotyped donors, less than 90% were placed in the genetic ancestry cluster associated with self-reported Caucasian donors. The study aimed to test whether cataloging public T cell receptors could reveal signatures of past pathogen exposure. The study used immunosequencing to profile the T cell repertoires of around 600 subjects and linked those repertoires to cytomegalovirus serostatus. A separate validation cohort of 90 to 150 different subjects was used in addition to the approximately 640-subject first cohort. To predict cytomegalovirus infection status, the study brought together high-throughput TCR immunosequencing, statistical association of individual TCRs with disease status, and machine learning. To study patterns of TCR occurrence, a later analysis re-analyzed previously published TCR beta repertoires from under 750 donors and added high-resolution HLA genotyping. Rather than drawing on any new phenotypic data, the later analysis identified candidate immune exposures from TCR beta sequences and the way those sequences occurred across donors. An earlier analysis of some 500 of the donors applied high-throughput TCR beta sequencing to assess whether each TCR beta V gene segment acted as functional or pseudogenic. Alongside the repertoire data, information on donor age, sex, ethnicity and CMV serostatus was compiled. Genome-wide SNP genotypes for about 65% of the roughly 700 donors were used in a later genetic analysis, which treated that subset as a discovery cohort. All discovery cohort repertoires had been generated on a single sequencing platform. HLA typing covered class I and class II loci at four-digit resolution. Typing coverage varied by locus: 629-630 donors for A, B, C, DRB1 and DQB1; roughly 560 for DQA1; more than 600 for DPA1; roughly 470 for DPB1. Because of strong linkage in the cohort, 5 or 6 DR-DQ haplotypes were treated as single units for association and clustering. On average, around 200,000 unique TCR beta nucleotide sequences were sequenced per donor among a few hundred genotyped donors of the cohort, with roughly 18% of those sequences being non-productive.

As for this clone: Its target antigen remains unknown. Qualities for individual bases were not recorded, and no much larger clone is one base off.

Measured from the cysteine to the phenylalanine, the CDR3 is 15 residues long. Only CDR3 DNA is held: 45 bases, read in frame from base 1. The germline V gene encodes CDR1 MNHEY and CDR2 SVGAGI. V was cut back by 0 bases and J by 0 bases, leaving a gap of 8 bases between them. Paper-wide results and their limitations: For the cohort, immune exposure information was limited to CMV serostatus. A further reported finding was that TCR beta sequences accurately predicted the HLA-A and HLA-B alleles for most subjects in the first cohort. A later analysis found that HLA-associated TCR beta chains were more clonally expanded and had lower generation probabilities than equally common non-associated chains. This cohort had only TCR beta chains sequenced, and the lack of alpha or paired-chain data limited which features could be detected. HLA typing was unavailable for some donors at each locus, so association tests used only the typed subset. The authors suggested that the approach could potentially be generalized to other disease states and immunological phenotypes. Three of the identified cytomegalovirus-associated TCR beta chains were confirmed in vitro to be specific for cytomegalovirus antigens. While some public TCRs were present in many individuals, most TCR sequences turned up only very rarely across donors. According to a later analysis, most CMV-associated TCR beta chains appeared to be HLA-restricted, and the HLA associations seemed to be driven largely by CMV exposure. A cluster of highly shared sequence variants was judged likely to be a technical artifact of the sequencing pipeline. In a later genetic analysis, a missense DCLRE1C variant was associated with V-gene and J-gene trimming of TCR beta chains, and the association was replicated in an independent cohort. When HLA alleles, especially DR and DQ, strongly co-occurred, attributing TCR associations to individual alleles was difficult. Roughly uniform sequencing depth across donors was assumed in presence/absence analyses, although this assumption may not hold. In a later genetic analysis, fewer N-insertions in productive TCRs were reported among donors in an Asian-associated ancestry cluster than the roughly 700-donor mean. Cytomegalovirus status was reported to be diagnosed by the classifier with high specificity and sensitivity in both the original and validation cohorts. Seventeen rarely observed V segments, including chromosome 9 orphons, were excluded from the earlier analysis of a few hundred of the donors because counts were too low. A later analysis found that TCR association rates varied across HLA loci, with DRB1 alleles showing the most associated TCRs and HLA-C alleles the fewest. In an earlier analysis of several hundred of the donors, most TCR beta V segments were observed in productive rearrangements about 90% or about 30% of the time, broadly matching IMGT annotations. Linkage disequilibrium might explain the correlated functional status among segregating V segments, but an unknown experimental factor could not be ruled out. Several of the top co-occurrence clusters appeared to be linked to parvovirus B19, influenza, CMV and Epstein-Barr virus, according to a later analysis. The 87-base-pair reads could not distinguish some IMGT-functional V segments, including TRBV6-2 and TRBV6-3, so those segments were excluded. A total of about 150 TCR beta chains were listed by the study as associated with cytomegalovirus. Specific HLA alleles were associated with some 15,000 TCR beta sequences at a false discovery rate of 0.05 in a later analysis.

The library relied on the immunoSEQ multiplex PCR assay. For the multiplex PCR, a mixture combining 60 forward primers for TCR Vbeta segments and 13 reverse primers for TCR Jbeta segments was used. The CDR3 region of rearranged TCR beta genes was amplified from genomic DNA by a multiplex PCR assay. The amplified TCR beta libraries were sequenced on the Illumina HiSeq System as 87-base-pair reads. In the authors' own workflow: In a later analysis, approximately 74 million unique TCR beta chains were counted across the 500 to 850 repertoires, and roughly 11 million of these chains were shared by at least two donors. Raw reads were error-corrected and collapsed into unique sequences by a nearest-neighbor algorithm in which closely related sequences were merged to remove PCR and sequencing errors. V, D and J gene segments were assigned by aligning CDR3 sequences to IMGT reference sequences. For a sequence to be retained, a match of at least six nucleotides was required to both a V gene segment and a J gene segment. A rearrangement was called productive if the CDR3 had no stop codons and remained in frame with V and J, and every other rearrangement was called non-productive. Following IMGT convention, CDR3 was defined as the stretch from the second conserved V-encoded cysteine up to the conserved J-encoded phenylalanine. The earlier analysis of around 640 of the donors excluded sequences that lacked an unambiguous match to a single V gene segment. An earlier analysis of several hundred of the donors called V segments functional above 56.7% productive rearrangements and segregating when the between-donor standard deviation exceeded 5%. A statistical classification framework was developed to diagnose cytomegalovirus status using the catalog of TCR beta chain sequences. V and J gene assignment, in a later analysis, came from comparing TCR nucleotide sequences with IMGT/GENE-DB human TR gene sequences. Using the TCRdist pipeline, a later analysis assigned CDR3 sequences along with most-parsimonious VDJ recombination scenarios. In a later analysis, each TCR beta chain was defined by its CDR3 amino acid sequence together with its V-gene family, and reads without a unique V-gene family were excluded. In a later analysis, around 650 highly shared, low-generation-probability nucleotide sequences were removed to address suspected cross-contamination and a sequencing artifact. In a later analysis, a clonal expansion index was calculated for each public chain from normalized within-repertoire ranks of inferred template counts. In a later analysis, generation probabilities were computed with a VDJ recombination model fitted to out-of-frame rearrangements, and the resulting probabilities were checked against IGoR. A later analysis scored TCR-TCR, TCR-HLA and TCR-CMV co-occurrence with hypergeometric tests, applying a repertoire-size bias correction to TCR pairs. In a later analysis, false discovery rates were estimated by permuting HLA or CMV assignments 20 times. In a later analysis, co-occurring TCRs were grouped using DBSCAN, with TCRdist sequence similarity added in when clustering inside HLA-allele-positive subsets. Repertoires with fewer than 30,000 or more than 120,000 public chains, plus five repertoires with anomalous nucleotide sharing, were excluded from co-occurrence clustering. TCRdb provides this immuneACCESS table in a form limited to in-frame rearrangements. Some clones are lacking; in checked studies, under half of them reflect an unresolved V gene, and why the rest are absent is not known. V, J and clone size derive from that table, while D and trimming were established from the DNA sequence. This sample lists more than 90,000 clones; 82% were detected once. About 3.8% of the sample is taken by the ten largest.

The cohort comprised 550 to 700 healthy bone marrow donors. At the time of sampling, every cohort member was nominally healthy, though immune exposures that went unrecorded were likely present. The donor tested CMV seronegative, placing the donor among the roughly 340 seronegative members of the cohort. Every donor gave a peripheral blood sample, and the peripheral blood mononuclear cells from that sample were used for TCR beta sequencing. The Qiagen DNeasy Blood Extraction Kit was used to extract genomic DNA from the blood cell samples. This chain joins TRBV6-5 to TRBJ1-1; the D gene is unclear. The receptor comes from a man aged 50 or older in good health and CMV-seronegative. The sequencing input was PBMCs. The DNA sequence is TGTGCCAGCAGTTACTCACTCTTCATGAACACTGAAGCTTTCTTT. Its protein reads: CASSYSLFMNTEAFF.